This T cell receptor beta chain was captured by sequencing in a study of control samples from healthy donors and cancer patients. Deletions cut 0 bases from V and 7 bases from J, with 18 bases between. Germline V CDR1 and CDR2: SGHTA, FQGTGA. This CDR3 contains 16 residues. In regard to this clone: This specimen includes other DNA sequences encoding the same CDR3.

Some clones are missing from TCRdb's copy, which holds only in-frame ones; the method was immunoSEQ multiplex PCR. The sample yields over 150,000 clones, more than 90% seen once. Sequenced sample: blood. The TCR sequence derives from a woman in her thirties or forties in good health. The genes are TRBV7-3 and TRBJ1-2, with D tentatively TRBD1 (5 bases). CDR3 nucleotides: TGTGCCAGCAGCTTAACTCTAATGGGACTGGGGGGTGGCTACACCTTC. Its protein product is CASSLTLMGLGGGYTF.